A selection of T cell receptor beta chains follows, all from one sample in a study of T cell changes during pregnancy in multiple sclerosis. TCRdb's table, derived via immunoSEQ multiplex PCR, lists solely in-frame clones and lacks some. The data hold about 59,000 clones, with approximately 94% observed a single time. The starting material was CD8+ T cells from peripheral blood mononuclear cells, obtained after pregnancy. The source is a female donor with multiple sclerosis, enrolled in a pregnancy study. CDR3s include the opening cysteine and the closing phenylalanine or tryptophan. Each record gives: J gene, V gene, clone size, D gene, CDR3 protein, CDR3 DNA. D genes are given only for firm matches. Clone size is shown for a subset of rows, as once, few, many or a class of expanded clone.

TRBJ2-7	TRBV2	-	-	CASNVRDSSYEQYF	TGTGCCAGCAACGTCCGGGACTCATCCTACGAGCAGTACTTC
TRBJ2-7	TRBV27	-	TRBD1	CASSSRGPYEQYF	TGTGCCAGCAGTTCCAGGGGGCCGTACGAGCAGTACTTC
TRBJ2-5	TRBV7-9	-	-	CASHEAYQETQYF	TGTGCCAGTCATGAGGCCTACCAAGAGACCCAGTACTTC
TRBJ2-3	TRBV5-4	-	-	CASSLLGGKGTDTQYF	TGTGCCAGCAGCTTGTTAGGCGGGAAAGGCACAGATACGCAGTATTTT
TRBJ1-1	TRBV9	-	-	CASRLAGEAFF	TGTGCCAGCAGGCTCGCCGGTGAAGCTTTCTTT
TRBJ2-7	TRBV7-9	-	-	CASSPDSSAAYEQYF	TGTGCCAGCAGCCCGGACAGCTCCGCTGCCTACGAGCAGTACTTC
TRBJ1-2	TRBV25-1	-	TRBD1	CASSSGTAYTYGYTF	TGTGCCAGCAGTTCCGGGACAGCTTATACTTATGGCTACACCTTC
TRBJ2-7	TRBV7-6	-	TRBD2	CASSGGGPRDEQYF	TGTGCCAGCAGCGGGGGAGGGCCTAGGGACGAGCAGTACTTC
TRBJ1-3	TRBV7-9	-	-	CASSFAESSGNTIYF	TGTGCCAGCAGCTTCGCAGAAAGCTCTGGAAACACCATATATTTT
TRBJ2-7	TRBV4-2	-	-	CASSQASRDPYEQYF	TGTGCCAGCAGCCAAGCCTCCAGGGATCCCTACGAGCAGTACTTC
TRBJ2-7	TRBV4-1	-	TRBD2	CASSQVASGRPYTYEQYF	TGCGCCAGCAGCCAAGTCGCTAGCGGGAGGCCATACACCTACGAGCAGTACTTC
TRBJ2-7	TRBV19	-	TRBD1	CASSMTGGEQYF	TGTGCCAGTAGTATGACAGGGGGCGAGCAGTACTTC
TRBJ2-3	TRBV7-8	-	TRBD2	CASSPGLVDTQYF	TGTGCCAGCAGCCCGGGACTAGTTGATACGCAGTATTTT
TRBJ1-2	TRBV9	-	-	CASSVYNYGYTF	TGTGCCAGCAGCGTTTATAACTATGGCTACACCTTC
TRBJ1-1	TRBV5-4	-	-	CASSDGGTEAFF	TGTGCCAGCAGCGACGGGGGAACTGAAGCTTTCTTT
TRBJ1-2	TRBV2	-	-	CASSLGQPYTF	TGTGCCAGCAGTTTAGGACAGCCTTACACCTTC
TRBJ2-7	TRBV27	-	-	CASSPRTEYEQYF	TGTGCCAGCAGTCCCCGGACAGAGTACGAGCAGTACTTC
TRBJ2-7	TRBV15	-	-	CATSRPGYEQYF	TGTGCCACCAGCAGACCGGGCTACGAGCAGTACTTC
TRBJ1-1	TRBV2	-	-	CASRTGLNTEAFF	TGTGCCAGCAGGACAGGCTTGAACACTGAAGCTTTCTTT
TRBJ2-7	TRBV30	-	-	CAWSPSSYEQYF	TGTGCCTGGAGCCCGTCTTCCTACGAGCAGTACTTC
TRBJ2-1	TRBV11-1	-	-	CASSPPGELINEQFF	TGTGCCAGCAGCCCTCCGGGGGAGTTGATCAATGAGCAGTTCTTC
TRBJ1-2	TRBV11-2	-	-	CASSLVGALLGYTF	TGTGCCAGCAGCTTAGTGGGGGCGCTCCTTGGCTACACCTTC
TRBJ2-6	TRBV27	-	-	CASREPSSGANVLTF	TGTGCCAGCAGGGAACCTAGCTCTGGGGCCAACGTCCTGACTTTC
TRBJ1-1	TRBV19	-	-	CASSIGGGREAFF	TGTGCCAGTAGTATAGGCGGCGGCAGAGAAGCTTTCTTT
TRBJ2-2	TRBV11-2	-	TRBD2	CASSWSGRKGTGELFF	TGTGCCAGCAGTTGGAGCGGGAGGAAGGGGACCGGGGAGCTGTTTTTT
TRBJ2-7	TRBV27	-	-	CASSLGLTYEQYF	TGTGCCAGCAGTCTCGGACTGACCTACGAGCAGTACTTC
TRBJ2-1	TRBV13	-	-	CASSPPSVNEQFF	TGTGCCAGCAGCCCCCCTAGTGTCAATGAGCAGTTCTTC
TRBJ2-1	TRBV25-1	-	TRBD2	CASSEGLAGDGEQFF	TGTGCCAGCAGTGAGGGACTAGCGGGAGATGGTGAGCAGTTCTTC
TRBJ2-3	TRBV6-4	-	-	CASSDGTSTDTQYF	TGTGCCAGCAGTGACGGGACTAGCACAGATACGCAGTATTTT
TRBJ2-7	TRBV14	-	TRBD2	CASSQMGLAGGEYF	TGTGCCAGCAGCCAGATGGGACTAGCGGGGGGGGAGTACTTC
TRBJ1-1	TRBV15	-	-	CATSRGGITEAFF	TGTGCCACCAGCAGAGGAGGGATCACTGAAGCTTTCTTT
TRBJ2-4	TRBV4-2	-	-	CASSPGRASVKNIQYF	TGTGCCAGCAGCCCCGGCCGGGCTAGCGTTAAAAACATTCAGTACTTC
TRBJ2-3	TRBV20-1	-	-	CSPSTDTQYF	TGCAGCCCTAGCACAGATACGCAGTATTTT
TRBJ1-1	TRBV19	-	TRBD1	CASISPTGVDTEAFF	TGTGCCAGTATTTCCCCCACAGGGGTGGACACTGAAGCTTTCTTT
TRBJ1-5	TRBV29-1	-	-	CSVEVWRGYSNQPQHF	TGCAGCGTTGAAGTTTGGAGGGGTTATAGCAATCAGCCCCAGCATTTT
TRBJ1-2	TRBV30	once	-	CAWSDRDYGYTF	TGTGCCTGGAGTGACAGGGACTATGGCTACACCTTC
TRBJ2-2	TRBV5-4	-	TRBD1	CASSLAEGQIANTGELFF	TGTGCCAGCAGCTTGGCCGAGGGACAGATCGCGAACACCGGGGAGCTGTTTTTT
TRBJ1-2	TRBV7-9	-	-	CASSLPLYGYTF	TGTGCCAGCAGCTTACCCCTTTATGGCTACACCTTC
TRBJ2-1	TRBV7-6	-	TRBD2	CASSRTSGRGNEQFF	TGTGCCAGCAGTCGCACTAGCGGGAGAGGGAATGAGCAGTTCTTC
TRBJ1-5	TRBV7-3	-	-	CASRFSGSLGNQPQHF	TGTGCCAGCAGATTCTCGGGTTCCCTGGGCAATCAGCCCCAGCATTTT
TRBJ2-1	TRBV6-5	-	TRBD2	CASSSLEAGGTDEQFF	TGTGCCAGCAGTTCCCTTGAAGCGGGAGGGACGGATGAGCAGTTCTTC
TRBJ1-2	TRBV27	-	-	CASSLAGGSNYGYTF	TGTGCCAGCAGTTTGGCTGGGGGCTCTAACTATGGCTACACCTTC
TRBJ2-7	TRBV19	-	TRBD1	CASSWTGAYEQYF	TGTGCCAGTAGTTGGACAGGGGCCTACGAGCAGTACTTC
TRBJ2-1	TRBV6-5	many	TRBD2	CASSYREAGGNEQFF	TGTGCCAGCAGTTACCGAGAAGCGGGAGGGAATGAGCAGTTCTTC
TRBJ2-2	TRBV6-1	once	-	CAIRQENTGELFF	TGTGCCATCAGACAGGAGAACACCGGGGAGCTGTTTTTT
TRBJ1-2	TRBV2	-	TRBD1	CASSDRQGGYTF	TGTGCCAGCAGTGACCGACAGGGAGGCTACACCTTC